This T cell receptor beta chain is drawn from a study of cytomegalovirus exposure and HLA in healthy donors. The PCR made use of 60 Vbeta and 13 Jbeta primers. Using immunoSEQ multiplex PCR, the repertoire was profiled, and TCRdb retains in-frame clones only, with some absent. The repertoire table contains tens of thousands of clones. Note on this clone: What it binds is unknown.

Study-level results: Later analysis associated a missense DCLRE1C variant with TCR beta V- and J-gene trimming.

This sequence was found in a woman in her 30s in good health and CMV-seropositive. The sequenced sample was PBMCs.

CDR3 bases: TGTGCCAGCAGTTCTCCGGGACAGGGAAGTGAAAAACTGTTTTTT. Its protein product is CASSSPGQGSEKLFF. The chain employs TRBV27 and TRBJ1-4; 9 nucleotides agree with TRBD1. The trim removed 4 bases at V and 7 bases at J, leaving 7 bases unmatched. The CDR3 length is 15 residues. In germline, CDR1 is MNHEY, CDR2 SMNVEV (reference sequence). The full variable domain, with the rest looked up from reference TRBV27 and TRBJ1-4, is EAQVTQNPRYLITVTGKKLTVTCSQNMNHEYMSWYRQDPGLGLRQIYYSMNVEVTDKGDVPEGYKVSRKEKRNFPLILESPSPNQTSLYFCASSSPGQGSEKLFFGSGTQLSVL.